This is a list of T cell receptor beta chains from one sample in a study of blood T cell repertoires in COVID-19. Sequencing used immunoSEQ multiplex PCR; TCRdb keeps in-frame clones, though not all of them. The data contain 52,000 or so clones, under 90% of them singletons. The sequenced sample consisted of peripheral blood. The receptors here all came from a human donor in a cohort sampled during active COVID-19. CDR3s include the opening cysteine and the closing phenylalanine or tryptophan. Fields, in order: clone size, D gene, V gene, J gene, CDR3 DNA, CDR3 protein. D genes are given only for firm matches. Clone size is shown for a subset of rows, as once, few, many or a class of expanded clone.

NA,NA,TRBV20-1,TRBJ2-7,TGCAGTGCTGCGGACTCTTTGAGGTGGAGCTTC,CSAADSLRWSF
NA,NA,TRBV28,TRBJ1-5,TGTGCCAGCAGCTTTGGGCGTCAGATAACGCCCCAGCATTTT,CASSFGRQITPQHF
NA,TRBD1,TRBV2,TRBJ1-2,TGTGCCAGCAGTGCCGGGACAGGGGGCTATGGCTACACCTTC,CASSAGTGGYGYTF
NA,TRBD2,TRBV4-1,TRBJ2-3,TGCGCCAGCAGCCCGGGACTAGCGGGGGACTGGGATACGCAGTATTTT,CASSPGLAGDWDTQYF
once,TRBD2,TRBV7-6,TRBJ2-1,TGTGCCAGCAGCTCCCTGGGACTAGCGGCTAGCTCCTACAATGAGCAGTTCTTC,CASSSLGLAASSYNEQFF
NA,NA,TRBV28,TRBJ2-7,TGTGCCATACTTAATAAACCCTCCTACGAGCAGTACTTC,CAILNKPSYEQYF
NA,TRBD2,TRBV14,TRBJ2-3,TGTGCCAGCAGCCTACTAGCGGGAACAGATACGCAGTATTTT,CASSLLAGTDTQYF
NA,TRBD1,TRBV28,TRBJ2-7,TGTGCCAGCAGGGGGCCCGGGACAGGCTCCTACGAGCAGTACTTC,CASRGPGTGSYEQYF
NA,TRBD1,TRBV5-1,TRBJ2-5,TGCGCCAGCCAATGGGACAGTCAAGAGACCCAGTACTTC,CASQWDSQETQYF
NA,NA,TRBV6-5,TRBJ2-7,TGTGCCAGCAGTTACCCGGTCTACGAGCAGTACTTC,CASSYPVYEQYF
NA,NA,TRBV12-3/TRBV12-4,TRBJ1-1,TGTGCCAGCAGTCAGGGGTATTTTAATGAAGCTTTCTTT,CASSQGYFNEAFF
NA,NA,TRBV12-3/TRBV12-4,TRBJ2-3,TGTGCCAGCACTAGATCCTCGGGAGATACGCAGTATTTT,CASTRSSGDTQYF
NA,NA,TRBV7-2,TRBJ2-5,TGTGCCAGCAGCCCGACAGTCCAAGAGACCCAGTACTTC,CASSPTVQETQYF
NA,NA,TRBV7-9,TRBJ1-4,TGTGCCAGCAGCTTAGATCCATCGACGGGAAAACTGTTTTTT,CASSLDPSTGKLFF
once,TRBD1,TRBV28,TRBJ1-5,TGTGCCAGCAGGACAGGGAGGCAGCCCCAGCATTTT,CASRTGRQPQHF
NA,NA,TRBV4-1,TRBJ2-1,TGCGCCAGCAGCGAGGGGGGGCGGGGCTCCTACAATGAGCAGTTCTTC,CASSEGGRGSYNEQFF
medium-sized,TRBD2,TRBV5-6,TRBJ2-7,TGTGCCAGCAGCATTACGGGACTAGCGGGGTTCCACGAGCAGTACTTC,CASSITGLAGFHEQYF
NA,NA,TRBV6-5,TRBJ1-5,TGTGCCAGCAGCCGCGACTGGAATCAGCCCCAGCATTTT,CASSRDWNQPQHF
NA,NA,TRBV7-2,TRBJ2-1,TGTGCCAGCAGCTTTTATGGAGGGAGGGGGGGCGAGCAGTTCTTC,CASSFYGGRGGEQFF
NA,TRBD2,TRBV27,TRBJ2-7,TGTGCCAGCAGTTTAAGCGGGAGGGCCTACGAGCAGTACTTC,CASSLSGRAYEQYF
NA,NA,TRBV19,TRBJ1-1,TGTGCCAGTACCCGCGACAGGCGACCATACACTGAAGCTTTCTTT,CASTRDRRPYTEAFF
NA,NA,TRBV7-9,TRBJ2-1,TGTGCCAGCAGCACTCACAGTCTCAGCTCCTACAATGAGCAGTTCTTC,CASSTHSLSSYNEQFF
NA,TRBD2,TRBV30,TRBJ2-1,TGTGCCTGGCGGGGACTAGGGTATGAGCAGTTCTTC,CAWRGLGYEQFF
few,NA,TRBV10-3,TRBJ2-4,TGTGCCATCAGTAGGGAACCAGGGACCAAAAACATTCAGTACTTC,CAISREPGTKNIQYF
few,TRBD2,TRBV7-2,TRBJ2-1,TGTGCCAGCAGCTTACCCGGGACTAGCGGGAGAGGGCATGAGCAGTTCTTC,CASSLPGTSGRGHEQFF
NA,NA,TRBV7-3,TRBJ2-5,TGTGCCAGCAGCCCGAATGGGCGGGGAAGCCAAGAGACCCAGTACTTC,CASSPNGRGSQETQYF